The present T cell receptor beta chain was sequenced within a study of molecular identifiers for immune sequencing clone quantification. Using 10%, 30% or 50% RNA, naive CD8 libraries were derived from around 20,000 to 990,000 sorted cells. A CD8+CD4-CCR7+CD45RA+ gate was used to sort naive CD8 T cells. Listed TCR primers, together with previously described methods, were used for the bulk TCR libraries. TCRdb used MiXCR to reprocess the PCR reads, holding one entry per CDR3 protein. The table lists 490,000 or so distinct CDR3 sequences, around 23% of them singletons. The specimen sequenced was naive CD8+ T cells from blood, with Jurkat cell RNA spiked in. Subset of the sample: FACS-sorted CD8+CD4-CCR7+CD45RA+ naive T cells. This receptor was obtained from a human donor in good health. Some libraries in this study had Jurkat cell RNA spiked in.

The CDR3 nucleotides are TGCGCCAGCAGCCGGCTAGCGGGGGACTCCTACGAGCAGTACTTC. The encoded protein is CASSRLAGDSYEQYF. The chain carries TRBV4-1 and TRBJ2-7; 10 nucleotides match TRBD2. J gave up 0 bases and V 4 bases, and 3 bases lay outside the gene matches. Germline assignment: CDR1 MGHRA and CDR2 YSYEKL. The CDR3 has 15 amino acids.